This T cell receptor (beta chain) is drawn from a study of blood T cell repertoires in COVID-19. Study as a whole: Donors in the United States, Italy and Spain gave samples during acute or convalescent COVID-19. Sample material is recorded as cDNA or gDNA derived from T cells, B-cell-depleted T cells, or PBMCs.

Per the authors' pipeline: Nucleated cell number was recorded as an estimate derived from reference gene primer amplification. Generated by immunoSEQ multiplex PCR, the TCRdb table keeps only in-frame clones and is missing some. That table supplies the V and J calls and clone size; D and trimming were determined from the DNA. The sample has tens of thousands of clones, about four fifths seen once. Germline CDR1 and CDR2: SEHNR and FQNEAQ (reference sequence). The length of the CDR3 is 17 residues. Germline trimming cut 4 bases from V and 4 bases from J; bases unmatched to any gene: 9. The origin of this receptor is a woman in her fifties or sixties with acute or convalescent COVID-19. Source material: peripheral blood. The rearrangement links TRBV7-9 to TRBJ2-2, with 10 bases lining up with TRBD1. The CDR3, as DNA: TGTGCCAGCAGCTCCTCCGACAGGGGGCGCAGCACCGGGGAGCTGTTTTTT. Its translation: CASSSSDRGRSTGELFF.